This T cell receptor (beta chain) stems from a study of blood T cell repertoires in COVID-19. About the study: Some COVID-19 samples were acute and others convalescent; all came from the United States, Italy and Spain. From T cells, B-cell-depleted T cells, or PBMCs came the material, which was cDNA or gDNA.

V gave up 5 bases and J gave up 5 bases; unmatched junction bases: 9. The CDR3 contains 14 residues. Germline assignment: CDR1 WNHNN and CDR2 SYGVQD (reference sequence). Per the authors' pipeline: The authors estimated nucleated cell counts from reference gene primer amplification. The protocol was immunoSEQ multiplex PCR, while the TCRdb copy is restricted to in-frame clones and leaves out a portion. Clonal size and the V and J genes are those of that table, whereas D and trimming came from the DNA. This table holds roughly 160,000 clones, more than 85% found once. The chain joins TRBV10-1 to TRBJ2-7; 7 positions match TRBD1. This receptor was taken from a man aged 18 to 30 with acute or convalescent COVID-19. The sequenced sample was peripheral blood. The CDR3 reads CASSLRTGGDEQYF. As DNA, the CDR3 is TGCGCCAGCAGTCTACGGACAGGAGGCGACGAGCAGTACTTC.